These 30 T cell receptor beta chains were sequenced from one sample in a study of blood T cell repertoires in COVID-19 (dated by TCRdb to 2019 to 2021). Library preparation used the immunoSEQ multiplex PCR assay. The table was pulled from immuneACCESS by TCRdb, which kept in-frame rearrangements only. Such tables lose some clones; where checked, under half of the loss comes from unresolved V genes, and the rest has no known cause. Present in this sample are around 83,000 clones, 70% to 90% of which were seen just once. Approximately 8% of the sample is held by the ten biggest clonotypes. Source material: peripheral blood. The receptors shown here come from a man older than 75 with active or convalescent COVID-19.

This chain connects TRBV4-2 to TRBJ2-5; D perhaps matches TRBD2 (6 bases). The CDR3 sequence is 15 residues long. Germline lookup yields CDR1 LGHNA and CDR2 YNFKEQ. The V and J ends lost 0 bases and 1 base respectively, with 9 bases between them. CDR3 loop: CASSQERGFQETQYF. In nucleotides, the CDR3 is TGTGCCAGCAGCCAAGAGCGGGGTTTCCAAGAGACCCAGTACTTC.

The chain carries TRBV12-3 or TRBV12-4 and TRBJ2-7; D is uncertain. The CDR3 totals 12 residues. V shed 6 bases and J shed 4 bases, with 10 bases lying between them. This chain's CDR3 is CASRATVYEQYV. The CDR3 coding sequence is TGTGCCAGCAGGGCAACAGTGTACGAGCAGTACGTC.

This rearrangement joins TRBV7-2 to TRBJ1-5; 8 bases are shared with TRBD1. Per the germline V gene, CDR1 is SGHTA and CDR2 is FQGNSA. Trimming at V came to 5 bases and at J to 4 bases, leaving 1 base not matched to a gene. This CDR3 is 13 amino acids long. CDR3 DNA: TGTGCCAGCAGCCGACAGGGGAATCAGCCCCAGCATTTT. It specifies CASSRQGNQPQHF.

The CDR3 bases are TGTGCCAGCACCAGGGTTGGAGAGACCCAGTACTTC. Translated, it gives CASTRVGETQYF. This chain uses TRBV2 with TRBJ2-5, with a possible D match to TRBD1 (5 bases). V lost 7 bases, J lost 4 bases, and 10 bases lay in between. This CDR3 region has 12 residues. The germline V gene has CDR1 SNHLY and CDR2 FYNNEI.

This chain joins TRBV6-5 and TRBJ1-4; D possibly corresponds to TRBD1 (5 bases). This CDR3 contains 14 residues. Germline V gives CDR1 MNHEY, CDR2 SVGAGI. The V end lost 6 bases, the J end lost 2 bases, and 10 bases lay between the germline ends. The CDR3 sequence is CASRTDATNEKLFF. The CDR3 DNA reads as TGTGCCAGCAGGACAGATGCTACTAATGAAAAACTGTTTTTT.

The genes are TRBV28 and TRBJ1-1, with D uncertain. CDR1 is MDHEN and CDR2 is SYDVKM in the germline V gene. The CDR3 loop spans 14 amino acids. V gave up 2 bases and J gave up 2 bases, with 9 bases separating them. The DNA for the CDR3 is TGTGCCAGCAGTTTACCGGTTGGTAACACTGAAGCTTTCTTT. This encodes CASSLPVGNTEAFF.

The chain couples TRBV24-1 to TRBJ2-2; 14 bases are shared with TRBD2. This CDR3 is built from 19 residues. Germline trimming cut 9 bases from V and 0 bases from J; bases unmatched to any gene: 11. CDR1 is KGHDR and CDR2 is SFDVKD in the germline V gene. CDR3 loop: CATGTGTSGSPANTGELFF. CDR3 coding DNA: TGTGCCACCGGGACAGGGACTAGCGGGAGTCCCGCGAACACCGGGGAGCTGTTTTTT.

The CDR3 coding sequence is TGTGCCACCAGTGATGTCCTTAGCGCCGACCTCTGCGAGCAGTACGTC. Translating it yields CATSDVLSADLCEQYV. V is TRBV24-1 and J is TRBJ2-7; TRBD2 is a possible D gene (5 bases). The V and J ends lost 3 bases and 6 bases respectively, with 20 bases between them. The CDR3 totals 16 residues. CDR1 KGHDR and CDR2 SFDVKD come from the germline V gene.

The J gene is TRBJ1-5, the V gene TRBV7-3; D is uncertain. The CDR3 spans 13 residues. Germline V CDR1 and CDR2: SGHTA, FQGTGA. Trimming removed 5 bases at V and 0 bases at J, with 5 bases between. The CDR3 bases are TGTGCCAGCAGCCCCCTTAGCAATCAGCCCCAGCATTTT. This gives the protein CASSPLSNQPQHF. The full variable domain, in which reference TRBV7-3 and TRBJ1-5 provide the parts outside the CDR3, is GAGVSQTPSNKVTEKGKYVELRCDPISGHTALYWYRQSLGQGPEFLIYFQGTGAADDSGLPNDRFFAVRPEGSVSTLKIQRTERGDSAVYLCASSPLSNQPQHFGDGTRLSIL.

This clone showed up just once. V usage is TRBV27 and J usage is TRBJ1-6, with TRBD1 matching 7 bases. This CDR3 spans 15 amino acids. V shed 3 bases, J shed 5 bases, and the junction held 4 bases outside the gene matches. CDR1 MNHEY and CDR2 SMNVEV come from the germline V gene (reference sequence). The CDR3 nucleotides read TGTGCCAGCAGTTTCAGGGACAGAAATAATTCACCCCTCCACTTT. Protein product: CASSFRDRNNSPLHF.

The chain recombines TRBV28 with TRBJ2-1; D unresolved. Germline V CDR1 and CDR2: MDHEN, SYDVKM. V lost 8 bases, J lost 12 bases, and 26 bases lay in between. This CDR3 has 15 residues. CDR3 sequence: CASVRVGQARPVQFF. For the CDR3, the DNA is TGTGCCAGCGTCCGCGTAGGCCAGGCGCGCCCCGTGCAGTTCTTC.

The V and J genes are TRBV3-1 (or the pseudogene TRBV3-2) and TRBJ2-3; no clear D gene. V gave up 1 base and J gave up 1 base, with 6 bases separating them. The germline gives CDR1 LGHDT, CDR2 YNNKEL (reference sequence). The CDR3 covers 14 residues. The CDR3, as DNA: TGTGCCAGCAGCCAAGCGTTCCGCACAGATACGCAGTATTTT. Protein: CASSQAFRTDTQYF.

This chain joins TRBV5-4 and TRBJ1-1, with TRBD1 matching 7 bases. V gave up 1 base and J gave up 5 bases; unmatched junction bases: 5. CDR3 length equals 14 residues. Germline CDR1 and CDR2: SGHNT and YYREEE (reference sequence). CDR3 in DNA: TGTGCCAGCAGCTTGAGGGGGCTGGGTACTGAAGCTTTCTTT. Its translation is CASSLRGLGTEAFF.

DNA for the CDR3: TGCGCCAGCCGCCTAGACAGGGCGTCAAATGAGCAGTTCTTC. Amino acids: CASRLDRASNEQFF. The chain is built from TRBV5-1 and TRBJ2-1; TRBD1 aligns across 7 bases. V dropped 7 bases and J dropped 7; count of bases not matched to a gene: 11. Germline-derived CDR1 and CDR2 are SGHRS and YFSETQ. The CDR3 runs to 14 residues.

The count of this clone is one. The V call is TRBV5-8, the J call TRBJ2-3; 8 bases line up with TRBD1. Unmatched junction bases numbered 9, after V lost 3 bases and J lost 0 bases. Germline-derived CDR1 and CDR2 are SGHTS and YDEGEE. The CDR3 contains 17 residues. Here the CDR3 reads CASSSRNRGISTDTQYF. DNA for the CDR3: TGTGCCAGCAGCTCGCGGAACAGGGGGATAAGCACAGATACGCAGTATTTT. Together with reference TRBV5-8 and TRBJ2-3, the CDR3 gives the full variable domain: EAGVTQSPTHLIKTRGQQATLRCSPISGHTSVYWYQQALGLGLQFLLWYDEGEERNRGNFPPRFSGRQFPNYSSELNVNALELEDSALYLCASSSRNRGISTDTQYFGPGTRLTVL.

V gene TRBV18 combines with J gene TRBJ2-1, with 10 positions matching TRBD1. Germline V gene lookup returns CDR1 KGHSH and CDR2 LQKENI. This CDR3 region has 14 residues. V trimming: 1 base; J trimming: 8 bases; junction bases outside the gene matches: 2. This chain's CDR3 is CASSPQGTGDEQFF. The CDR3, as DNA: TGTGCCAGCTCACCACAGGGGACAGGGGATGAGCAGTTCTTC.

CDR3 loop: CASSSNRFGELFF. CDR3 in DNA: TGTGCCAGCAGCAGCAACAGGTTCGGGGAGCTGTTTTTT. V usage is TRBV13 and J usage is TRBJ2-2; D is possibly TRBD1 (5 bases). Germline V gene sequence: CDR1 PRHDT, CDR2 FYEKMQ (reference sequence). This CDR3 has 13 amino acids. Trimming took off 5 bases at V and 7 bases at J, with 11 bases between the two ends.

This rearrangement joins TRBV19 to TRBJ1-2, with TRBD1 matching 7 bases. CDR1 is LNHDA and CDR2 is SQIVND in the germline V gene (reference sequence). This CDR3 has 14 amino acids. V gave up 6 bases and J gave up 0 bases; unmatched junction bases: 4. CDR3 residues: CASSGTAANYGYTF. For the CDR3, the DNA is TGTGCCAGTAGCGGGACAGCGGCTAACTATGGCTACACCTTC.

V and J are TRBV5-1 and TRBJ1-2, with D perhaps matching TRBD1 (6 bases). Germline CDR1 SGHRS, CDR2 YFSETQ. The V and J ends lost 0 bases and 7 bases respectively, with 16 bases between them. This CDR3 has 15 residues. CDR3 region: CASSLGQGTVFGYTF. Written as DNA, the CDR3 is TGCGCCAGCAGCTTGGGCCAGGGGACGGTTTTTGGCTACACCTTC. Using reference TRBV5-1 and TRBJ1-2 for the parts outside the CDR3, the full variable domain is KAGVTQTPRYLIKTRGQQVTLSCSPISGHRSVSWYQQTPGQGLQFLFEYFSETQRNKGNFPGRFSGRQFSNSRSEMNVSTLELGDSALYLCASSLGQGTVFGYTFGSGTRLTVV.

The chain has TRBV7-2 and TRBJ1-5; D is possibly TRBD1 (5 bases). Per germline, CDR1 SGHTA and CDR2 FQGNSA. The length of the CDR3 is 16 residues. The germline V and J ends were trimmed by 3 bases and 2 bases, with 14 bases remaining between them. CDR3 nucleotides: TGTGCCAGCAGCTTCTTGGGGGGATCTGGCAATCAGCCCCAGCATTTT. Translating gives CASSFLGGSGNQPQHF.

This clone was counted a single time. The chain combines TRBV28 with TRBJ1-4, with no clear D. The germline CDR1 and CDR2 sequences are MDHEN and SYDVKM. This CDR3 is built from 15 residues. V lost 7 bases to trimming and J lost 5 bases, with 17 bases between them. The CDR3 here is CASIREGAVNEKLFF. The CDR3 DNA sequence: TGTGCCAGCATAAGGGAGGGCGCGGTCAATGAAAAACTGTTTTTT. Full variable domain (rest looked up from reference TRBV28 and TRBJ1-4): DVKVTQSSRYLVKRTGEKVFLECVQDMDHENMFWYRQDPGLGLRLIYFSYDVKMKEKGDIPEGYSVSREKKERFSLILESASTNQTSMYLCASIREGAVNEKLFFGSGTQLSVL.

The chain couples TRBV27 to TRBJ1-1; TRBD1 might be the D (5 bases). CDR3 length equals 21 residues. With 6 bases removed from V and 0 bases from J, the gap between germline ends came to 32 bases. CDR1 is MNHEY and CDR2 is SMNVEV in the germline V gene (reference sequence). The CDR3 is CASRSTLDGVVSLRVNTEAFF. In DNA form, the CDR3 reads TGTGCCAGCAGGTCAACGTTAGATGGGGTGGTTAGCCTCAGGGTGAACACTGAAGCTTTCTTT.

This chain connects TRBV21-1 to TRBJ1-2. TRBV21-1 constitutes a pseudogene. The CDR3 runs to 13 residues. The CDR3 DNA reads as TGTGCCAGCAGCAGGAAGGCGGACTATGGCTACACCTTC. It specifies CASSRKADYGYTF.

As DNA, the CDR3 is TGTGCCAGCCCTCAGCGGCAATCGAAGAGGGTAGCTTTCTTT. Protein product: CASPQRQSKRVAFF. The J gene is TRBJ1-1, the V gene TRBV27; D unclear. The CDR3 spans 14 residues. CDR1 is MNHEY, CDR2 SMNVEV, per germline (reference sequence). Trimming left V 8 bases short and J 10 bases short, with 23 bases between.

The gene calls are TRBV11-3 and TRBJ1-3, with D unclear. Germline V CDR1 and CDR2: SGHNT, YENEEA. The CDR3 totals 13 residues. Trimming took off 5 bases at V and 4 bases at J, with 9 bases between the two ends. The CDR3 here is CASSPTRGNTIYF. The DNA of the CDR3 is TGTGCCAGCAGCCCAACGAGAGGAAACACCATATATTTT.

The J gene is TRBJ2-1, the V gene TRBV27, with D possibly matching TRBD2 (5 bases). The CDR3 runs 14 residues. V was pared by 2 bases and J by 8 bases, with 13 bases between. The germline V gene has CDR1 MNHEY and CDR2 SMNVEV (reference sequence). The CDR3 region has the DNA TGTGCCAGCAGTTTACCTAGCACGATCCATGAGCAGTTCTTC. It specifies CASSLPSTIHEQFF.

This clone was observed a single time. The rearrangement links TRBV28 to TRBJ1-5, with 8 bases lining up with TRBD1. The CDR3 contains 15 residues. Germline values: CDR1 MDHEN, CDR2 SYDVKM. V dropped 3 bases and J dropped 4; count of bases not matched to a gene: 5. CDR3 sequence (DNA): TGTGCCAGCAGTTTCGCGGGACAGGCTAATCAGCCCCAGCATTTT. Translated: CASSFAGQANQPQHF.

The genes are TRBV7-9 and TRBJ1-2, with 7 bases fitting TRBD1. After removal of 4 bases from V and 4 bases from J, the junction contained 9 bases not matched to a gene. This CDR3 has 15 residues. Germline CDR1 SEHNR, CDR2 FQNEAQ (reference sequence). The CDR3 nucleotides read TGTGCCAGCAGCTCCACCGGTCACAGGGGCTATGGCTACACCTTC. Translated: CASSSTGHRGYGYTF.

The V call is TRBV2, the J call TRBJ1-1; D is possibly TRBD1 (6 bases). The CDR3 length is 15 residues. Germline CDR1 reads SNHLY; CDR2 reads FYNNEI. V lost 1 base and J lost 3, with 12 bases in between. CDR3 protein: CASSEGGGVDTEAFF. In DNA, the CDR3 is TGTGCCAGCAGTGAAGGGGGGGGCGTGGACACTGAAGCTTTCTTT.

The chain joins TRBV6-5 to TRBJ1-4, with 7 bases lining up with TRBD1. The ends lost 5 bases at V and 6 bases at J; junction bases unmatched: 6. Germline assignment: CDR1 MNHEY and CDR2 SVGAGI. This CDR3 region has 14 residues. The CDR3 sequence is CASSNTGVHEKLFF. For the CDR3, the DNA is TGTGCCAGCAGTAACACAGGGGTCCATGAAAAACTGTTTTTT.